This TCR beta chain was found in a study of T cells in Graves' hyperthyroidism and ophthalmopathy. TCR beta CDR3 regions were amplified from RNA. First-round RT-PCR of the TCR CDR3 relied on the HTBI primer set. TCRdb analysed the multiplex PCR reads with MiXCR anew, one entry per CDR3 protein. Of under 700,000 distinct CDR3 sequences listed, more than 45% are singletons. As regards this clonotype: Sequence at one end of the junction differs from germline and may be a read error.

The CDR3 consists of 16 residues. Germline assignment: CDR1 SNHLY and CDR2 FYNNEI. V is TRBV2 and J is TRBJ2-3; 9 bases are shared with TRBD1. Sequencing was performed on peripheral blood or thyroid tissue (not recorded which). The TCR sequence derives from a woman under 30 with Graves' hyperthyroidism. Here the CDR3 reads CATSDLGTGWTDTQYF. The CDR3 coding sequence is TGTGCCACCAGTGACCTCGGGACAGGGTGGACAGATACGCAGTATTTT.